This T cell receptor beta chain was retrieved from a study of blood T cell repertoires in COVID-19. Study overall: Samples of COVID-19 (acute and convalescent) were obtained from the United States, Italy and Spain. PBMCs, B-cell-depleted T cells, or T cells were the source of the cDNA or gDNA that made up the material.

The CDR3 covers 13 residues. Germline lookup yields CDR1 MNHEY and CDR2 SMNVEV (reference sequence). Germline trimming cut 10 bases from V and 4 bases from J; bases unmatched to any gene: 9. As processed by the authors: Amplified reference gene primers provided the basis for estimating nucleated cell counts. Repertoires were generated with immunoSEQ multiplex PCR, while TCRdb's copy carries only in-frame clones and drops some. V and J calls and clone size are those listed in that table; D and trimming were worked out from the DNA. The data show 210,000 or so clones, with 90% seen just once and 0.5% to 0.75% held by the top ten.

The chain couples TRBV27 to TRBJ2-7; 8 nucleotides align to TRBD1. The receptor's source is a man aged 50-60 years with acute or convalescent COVID-19. Sequencing used peripheral blood. The CDR3 is CATRTGLEYEQYF. In DNA form, the CDR3 reads TGTGCCACCAGGACAGGGTTAGAATACGAGCAGTACTTC.